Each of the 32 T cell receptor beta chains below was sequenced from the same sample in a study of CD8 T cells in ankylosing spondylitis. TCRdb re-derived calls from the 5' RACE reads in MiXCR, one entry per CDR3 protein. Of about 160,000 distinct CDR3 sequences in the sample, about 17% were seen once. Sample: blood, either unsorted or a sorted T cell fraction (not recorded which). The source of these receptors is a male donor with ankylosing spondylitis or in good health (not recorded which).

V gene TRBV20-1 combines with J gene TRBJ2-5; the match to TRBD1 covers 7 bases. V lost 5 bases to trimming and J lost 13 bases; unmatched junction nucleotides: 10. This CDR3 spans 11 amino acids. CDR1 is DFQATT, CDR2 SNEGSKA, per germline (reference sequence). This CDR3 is CSAQTGPSRYF. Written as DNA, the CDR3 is TGCAGTGCTCAGACAGGGCCCTCTAGGTACTTC.

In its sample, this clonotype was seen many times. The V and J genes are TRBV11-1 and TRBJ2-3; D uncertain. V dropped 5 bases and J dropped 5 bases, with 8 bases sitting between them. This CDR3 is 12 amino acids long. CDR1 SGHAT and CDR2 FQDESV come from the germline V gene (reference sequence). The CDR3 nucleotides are TGTGCCAGCAGCATGAACCGAGATACGCAGTATTTT. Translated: CASSMNRDTQYF. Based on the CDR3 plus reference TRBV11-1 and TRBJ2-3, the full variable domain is EAEVAQSPRYKITEKSQAVAFWCDPISGHATLYWYRQILGQGPELLVQFQDESVVDDSQLPKDRFSAERLKGVDSTLKIQPAELGDSAMYLCASSMNRDTQYFGPGTRLTVL.

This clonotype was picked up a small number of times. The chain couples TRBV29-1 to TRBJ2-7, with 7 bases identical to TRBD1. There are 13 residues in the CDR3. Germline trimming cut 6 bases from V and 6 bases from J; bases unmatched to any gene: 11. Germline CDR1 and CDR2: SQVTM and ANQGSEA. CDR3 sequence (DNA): TGCAGCGTGACCGGACAGGAGAAGGCCGAGCAGTACTTC. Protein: CSVTGQEKAEQYF.

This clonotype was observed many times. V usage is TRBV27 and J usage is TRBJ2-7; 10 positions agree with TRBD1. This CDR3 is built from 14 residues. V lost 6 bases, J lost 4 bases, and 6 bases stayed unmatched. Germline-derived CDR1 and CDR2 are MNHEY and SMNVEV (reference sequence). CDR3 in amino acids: CASRKGQGVYEQYF. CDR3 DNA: TGTGCCAGCAGGAAAGGACAGGGGGTATACGAGCAGTACTTC.

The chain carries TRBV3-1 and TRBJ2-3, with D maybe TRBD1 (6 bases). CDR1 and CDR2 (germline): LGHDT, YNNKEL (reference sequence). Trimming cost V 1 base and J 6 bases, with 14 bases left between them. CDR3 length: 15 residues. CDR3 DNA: TGTGCCAGCAGCCAAGGGGGGCCGCGGGCGGATACGCAGTATTTT. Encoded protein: CASSQGGPRADTQYF.

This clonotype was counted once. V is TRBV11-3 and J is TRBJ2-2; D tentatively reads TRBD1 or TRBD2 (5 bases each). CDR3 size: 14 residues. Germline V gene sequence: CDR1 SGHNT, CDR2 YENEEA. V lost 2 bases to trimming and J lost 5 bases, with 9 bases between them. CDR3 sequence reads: CASSLRGATGELFF. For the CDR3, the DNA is TGTGCCAGCAGCTTACGAGGGGCTACCGGGGAGCTGTTTTTT.

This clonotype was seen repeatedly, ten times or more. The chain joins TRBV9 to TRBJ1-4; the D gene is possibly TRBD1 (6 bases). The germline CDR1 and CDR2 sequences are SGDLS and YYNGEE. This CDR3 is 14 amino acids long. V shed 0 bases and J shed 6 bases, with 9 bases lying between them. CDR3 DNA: TGTGCCAGCAGCGTAGTACCAGGGGATGAAAAACTGTTTTTT. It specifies CASSVVPGDEKLFF.

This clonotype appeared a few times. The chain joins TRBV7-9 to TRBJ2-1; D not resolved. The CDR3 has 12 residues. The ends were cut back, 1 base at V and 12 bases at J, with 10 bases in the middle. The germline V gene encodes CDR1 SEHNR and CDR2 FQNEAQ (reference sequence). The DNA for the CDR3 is TGTGCCAGCAGCTTAGATAGAACGGGGCAGTTCTTC. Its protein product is CASSLDRTGQFF.

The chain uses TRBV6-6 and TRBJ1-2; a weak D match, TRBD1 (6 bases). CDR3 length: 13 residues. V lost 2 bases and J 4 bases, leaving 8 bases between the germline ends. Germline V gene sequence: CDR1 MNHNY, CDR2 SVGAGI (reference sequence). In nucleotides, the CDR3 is TGTGCCAGCAGTTACGAGGGGGTCTATGGCTACACCTTC. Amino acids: CASSYEGVYGYTF.

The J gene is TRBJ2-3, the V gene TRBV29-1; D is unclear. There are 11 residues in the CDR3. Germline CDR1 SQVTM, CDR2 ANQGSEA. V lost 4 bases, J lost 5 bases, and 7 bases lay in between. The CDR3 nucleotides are TGCAGCGTTGTTGGGGTAGATACGCAGTATTTT. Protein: CSVVGVDTQYF.

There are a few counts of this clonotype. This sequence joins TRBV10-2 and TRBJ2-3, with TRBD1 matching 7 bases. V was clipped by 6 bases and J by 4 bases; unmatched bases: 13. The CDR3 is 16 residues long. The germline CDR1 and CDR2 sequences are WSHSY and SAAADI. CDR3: CASRFGTVGPADTQYF. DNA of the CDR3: TGCGCCAGCAGGTTTGGGACAGTCGGGCCCGCAGATACGCAGTATTTT.

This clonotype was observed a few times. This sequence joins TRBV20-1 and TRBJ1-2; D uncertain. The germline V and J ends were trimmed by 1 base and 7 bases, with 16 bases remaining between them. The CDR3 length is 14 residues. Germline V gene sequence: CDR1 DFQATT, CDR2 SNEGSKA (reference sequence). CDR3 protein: CSARGRAPRVGYTF. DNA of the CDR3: TGCAGTGCTAGAGGAAGGGCTCCGCGGGTTGGCTACACCTTC.

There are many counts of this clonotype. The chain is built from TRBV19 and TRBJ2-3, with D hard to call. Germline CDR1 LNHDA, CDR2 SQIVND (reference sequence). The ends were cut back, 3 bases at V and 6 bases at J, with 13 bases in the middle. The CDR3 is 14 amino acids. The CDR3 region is CASSIQAAADTQYF. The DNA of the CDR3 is TGTGCCAGTAGTATTCAAGCAGCCGCGGATACGCAGTATTTT.

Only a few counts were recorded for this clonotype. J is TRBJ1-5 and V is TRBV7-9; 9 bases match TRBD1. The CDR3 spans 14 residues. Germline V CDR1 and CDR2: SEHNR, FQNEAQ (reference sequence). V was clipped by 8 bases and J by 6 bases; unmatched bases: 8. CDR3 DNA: TGTGCCAGCGGCCGGGACAGGGAAGTTCAGCCCCAGCATTTT. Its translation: CASGRDREVQPQHF. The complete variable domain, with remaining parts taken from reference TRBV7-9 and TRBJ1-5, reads DTGVSQNPRHKITKRGQNVTFRCDPISEHNRLYWYRQTLGQGPEFLTYFQNEAQLEKSRLLSDRFSAERPKGSFSTLEIQRTEQGDSAMYLCASGRDREVQPQHFGDGTRLSIL.

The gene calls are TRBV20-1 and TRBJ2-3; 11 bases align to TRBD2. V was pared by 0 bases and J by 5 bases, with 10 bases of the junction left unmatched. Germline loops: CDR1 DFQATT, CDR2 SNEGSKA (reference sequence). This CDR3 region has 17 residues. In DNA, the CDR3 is TGCAGTGCTAGAGATCCCGAGACCGGACTAGCGGGAGATACGCAGTATTTT. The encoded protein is CSARDPETGLAGDTQYF.

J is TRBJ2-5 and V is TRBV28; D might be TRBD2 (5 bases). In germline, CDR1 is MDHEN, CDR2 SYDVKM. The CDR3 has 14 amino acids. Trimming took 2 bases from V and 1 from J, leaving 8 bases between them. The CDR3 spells CASSLGGTQETQYF. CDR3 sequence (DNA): TGTGCCAGCAGTTTAGGAGGAACCCAAGAGACCCAGTACTTC.

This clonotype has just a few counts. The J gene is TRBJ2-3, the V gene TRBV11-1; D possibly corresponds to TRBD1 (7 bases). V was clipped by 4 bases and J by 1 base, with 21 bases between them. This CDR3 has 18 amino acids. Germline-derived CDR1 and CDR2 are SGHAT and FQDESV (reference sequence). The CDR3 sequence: CASSSLGGSGFRTDTQYF. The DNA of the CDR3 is TGTGCCAGCAGCTCCCTAGGGGGCAGCGGGTTTCGCACAGATACGCAGTATTTT.

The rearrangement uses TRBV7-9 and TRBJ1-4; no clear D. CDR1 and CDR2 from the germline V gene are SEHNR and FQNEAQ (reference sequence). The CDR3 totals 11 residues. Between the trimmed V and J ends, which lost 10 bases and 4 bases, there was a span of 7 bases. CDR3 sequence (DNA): TGTGCCACCTACCGTAATGAAAAACTGTTTTTT. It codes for CATYRNEKLFF.

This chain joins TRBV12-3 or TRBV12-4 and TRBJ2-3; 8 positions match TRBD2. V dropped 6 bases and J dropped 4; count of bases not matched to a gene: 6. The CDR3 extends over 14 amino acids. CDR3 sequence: CASRRGLGSDTQYF. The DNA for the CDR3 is TGTGCCAGCAGACGGGGACTAGGGTCAGATACGCAGTATTTT.

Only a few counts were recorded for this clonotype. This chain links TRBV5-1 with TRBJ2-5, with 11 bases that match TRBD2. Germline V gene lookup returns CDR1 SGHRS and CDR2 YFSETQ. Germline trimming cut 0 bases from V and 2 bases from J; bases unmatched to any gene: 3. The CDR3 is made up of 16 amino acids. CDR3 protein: CASSLVLAGGQETQYF. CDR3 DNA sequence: TGCGCCAGCAGCTTGGTTCTAGCGGGAGGTCAAGAGACCCAGTACTTC.

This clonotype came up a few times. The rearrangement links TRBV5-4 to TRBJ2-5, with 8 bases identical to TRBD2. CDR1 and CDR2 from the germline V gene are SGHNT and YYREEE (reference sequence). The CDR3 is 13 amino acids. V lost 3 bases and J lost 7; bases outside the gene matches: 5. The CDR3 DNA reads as TGTGCCAGCAGCTCGGGACTAGTAGGGACCCAGTACTTC. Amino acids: CASSSGLVGTQYF.

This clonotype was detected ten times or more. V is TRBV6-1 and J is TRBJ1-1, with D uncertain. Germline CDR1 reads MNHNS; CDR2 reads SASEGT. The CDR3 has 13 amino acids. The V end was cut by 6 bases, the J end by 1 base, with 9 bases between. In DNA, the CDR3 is TGTGCCAGCAGCCTAACCCCGAACACTGAAGCTTTCTTT. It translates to CASSLTPNTEAFF.

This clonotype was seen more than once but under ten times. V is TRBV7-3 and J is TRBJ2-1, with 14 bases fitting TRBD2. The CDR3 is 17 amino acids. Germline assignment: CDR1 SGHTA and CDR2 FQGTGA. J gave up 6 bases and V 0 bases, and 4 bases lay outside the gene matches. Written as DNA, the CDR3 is TGTGCCAGCAGCTTAACTGGGACTAGCGGGAGCGTCAATGAGCAGTTCTTC. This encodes CASSLTGTSGSVNEQFF.

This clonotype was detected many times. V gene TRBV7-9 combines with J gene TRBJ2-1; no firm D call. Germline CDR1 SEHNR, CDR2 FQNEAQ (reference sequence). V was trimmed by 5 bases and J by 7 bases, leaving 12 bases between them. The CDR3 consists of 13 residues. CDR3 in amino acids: CASSGKVRNEQFF. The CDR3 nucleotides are TGTGCCAGCAGCGGGAAGGTGAGGAATGAGCAGTTCTTC.

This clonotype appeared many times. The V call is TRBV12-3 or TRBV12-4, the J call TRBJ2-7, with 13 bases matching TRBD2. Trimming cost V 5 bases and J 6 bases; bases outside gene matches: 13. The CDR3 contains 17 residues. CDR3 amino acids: CASSPRLAGGNRPEQYF. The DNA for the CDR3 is TGTGCCAGCAGTCCGCGACTAGCGGGAGGTAATCGTCCCGAGCAGTACTTC.

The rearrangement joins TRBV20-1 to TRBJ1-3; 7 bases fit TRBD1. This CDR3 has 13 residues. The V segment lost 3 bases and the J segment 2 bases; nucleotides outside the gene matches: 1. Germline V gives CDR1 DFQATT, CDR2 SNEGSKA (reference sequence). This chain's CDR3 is CSARGTAGNTIYF. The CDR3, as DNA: TGCAGTGCTAGGGGGACAGCTGGAAACACCATATATTTT.

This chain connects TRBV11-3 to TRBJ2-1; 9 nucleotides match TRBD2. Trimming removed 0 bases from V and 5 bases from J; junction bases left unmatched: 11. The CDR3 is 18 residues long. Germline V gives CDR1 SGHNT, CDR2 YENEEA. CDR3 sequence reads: CASSLEGWGSGRNNEQFF. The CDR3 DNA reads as TGTGCCAGCAGCTTAGAGGGGTGGGGTAGCGGGAGAAACAATGAGCAGTTCTTC. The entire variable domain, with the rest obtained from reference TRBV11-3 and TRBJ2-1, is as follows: EAGVVQSPRYKIIEKKQPVAFWCNPISGHNTLYWYLQNLGQGPELLIRYENEEAVDDSQLPKDRFSAERLKGVDSTLKIQPAELGDSAVYLCASSLEGWGSGRNNEQFFGPGTRLTVL.

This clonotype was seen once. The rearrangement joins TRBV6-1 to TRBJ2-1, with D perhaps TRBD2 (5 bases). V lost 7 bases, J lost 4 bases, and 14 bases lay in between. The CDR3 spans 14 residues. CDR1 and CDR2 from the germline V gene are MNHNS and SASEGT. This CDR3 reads CASMRAVNYNEQFF. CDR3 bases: TGTGCCAGCATGCGGGCAGTAAATTACAATGAGCAGTTCTTC.

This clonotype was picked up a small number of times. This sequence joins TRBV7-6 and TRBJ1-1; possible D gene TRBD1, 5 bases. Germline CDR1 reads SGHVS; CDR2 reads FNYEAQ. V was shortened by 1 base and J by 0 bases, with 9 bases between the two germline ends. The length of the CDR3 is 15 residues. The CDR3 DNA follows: TGTGCCAGCAGCTTAGGATGGGACTTGAACACTGAAGCTTTCTTT. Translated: CASSLGWDLNTEAFF.

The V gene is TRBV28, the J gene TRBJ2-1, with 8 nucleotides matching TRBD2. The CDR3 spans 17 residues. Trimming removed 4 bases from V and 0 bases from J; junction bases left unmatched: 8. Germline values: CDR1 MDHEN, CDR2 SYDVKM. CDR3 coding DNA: TGTGCCAGCAGTTCGGAAATAGCGGGAATCTCCTACAATGAGCAGTTCTTC. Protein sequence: CASSSEIAGISYNEQFF.

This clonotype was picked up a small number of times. As DNA, the CDR3 is TGTGCCATCCCTTGGGACAAACCCGGGGAGCTGTTTTTT. Translating gives CAIPWDKPGELFF. V usage is TRBV12-3 or TRBV12-4 and J usage is TRBJ2-2; D might be TRBD1 (6 bases). The CDR3 is made up of 13 amino acids. The V end was cut by 10 bases, the J end by 6 bases, with 15 bases between.

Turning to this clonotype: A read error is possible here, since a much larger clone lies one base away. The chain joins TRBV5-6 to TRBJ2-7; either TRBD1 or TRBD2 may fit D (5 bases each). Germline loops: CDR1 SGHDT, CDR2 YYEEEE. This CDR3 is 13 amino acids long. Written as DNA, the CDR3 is TGTGCCAGCGGCTTCCGGGACCTCCTTTGGCAGTACTTC. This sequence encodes CASGFRDLLWQYF.